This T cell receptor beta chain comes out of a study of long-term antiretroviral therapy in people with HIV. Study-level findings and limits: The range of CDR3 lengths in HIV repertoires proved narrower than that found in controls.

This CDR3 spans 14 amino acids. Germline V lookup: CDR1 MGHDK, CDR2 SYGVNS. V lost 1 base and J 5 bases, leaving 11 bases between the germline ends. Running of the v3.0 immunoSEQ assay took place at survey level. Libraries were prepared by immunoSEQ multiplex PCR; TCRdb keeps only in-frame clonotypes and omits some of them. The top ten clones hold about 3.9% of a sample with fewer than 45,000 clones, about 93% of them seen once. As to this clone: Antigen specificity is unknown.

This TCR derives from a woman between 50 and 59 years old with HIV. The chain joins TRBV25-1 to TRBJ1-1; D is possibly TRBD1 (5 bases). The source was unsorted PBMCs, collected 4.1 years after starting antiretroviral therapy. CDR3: CASSEWGSETEAFF. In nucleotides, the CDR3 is TGTGCCAGCAGTGAATGGGGCAGCGAGACTGAAGCTTTCTTT.